Sequencing of this T cell receptor beta chain was carried out in a study of beta chain features in type 1 diabetes (dated by TCRdb to 2017 to 2018). With regard to the full study: Mean age, gender distribution, total cell number and subset yield did not differ between patients and healthy donors. A total of roughly 100 million sorted cells were examined across all samples, and a strong correlation was observed between cell number per subset and RNA yield. In the study, recently diagnosed type 1 diabetes patients and matched healthy donors were compared on the TCRB repertoires of their sorted circulating CD4+ T cell subsets. Naive and central memory subsets were obtained from all 30 or so donors, but regulatory and stem cell-like memory subsets were isolated from only 8 patients and roughly eight healthy donors. The research as a whole found: A moderate but significant shortening of TCRB CDR3 length was observed in type 1 diabetes patients in all four CD4+ subsets. Because small numbers of individuals were included in the HLA sub-analyses, any influence of HLA type on TCRB rearrangement was left unresolved. Naive, central memory and regulatory TCRB repertoires appeared to be more similar among patients than among healthy donors. At VDJ recombination sites, patients with type 1 diabetes made fewer insertions and deleted more nucleotides, a pattern implying thymic rearrangement abnormalities. PCR may preferentially amplify shorter templates, but because patient and control samples were amplified and corrected together, any resulting skew would affect both groups equally. Sequencing cDNA rather than genomic DNA could over-represent highly expressing activated cells, although activation and CD3 levels did not differ between groups.

A single peripheral blood draw of around 100 mL on average was collected from each donor into heparinised tubes. Using a panel that included CD45RO, CCR7, CD25, CD127, CD95 and CD27, naive, central memory, regulatory and stem cell-like memory CD4+ T cells were sorted on a BD FACSAria II. A purity above 95% was achieved for all sorted populations. Right away, PBMCs were isolated by Lymphoprep density gradient centrifugation and were stained directly, with no culture step. To minimize batch effects, samples were stained and sorted in pairs, one healthy donor with one patient per experiment. The High Capacity cDNA Reverse Transcription Kit was used to reverse transcribe all of the isolated RNA, meaning that expressed TCRB transcripts were what got sequenced. Naive, central memory and regulatory T cell samples underwent deep immunoSEQ sequencing, averaging around 3.9 million total reads per sample. Sorted cells were lysed in RLT buffer, and RNA was extracted using DNase-treated RNeasy Micro or Mini kits according to cell number. Each cell subset was processed separately to prevent cross-contamination, with patient and healthy donor samples processed together. The immunoSEQ multiplex PCR was used to amplify TCRB sequences from cDNA, yielding 87-bp fragments that span the CDR3 region. Sequencing of the amplicons was done on the Illumina HiSeq platform. In the authors' own workflow: Synthetic template baselines were used to correct PCR bias computationally, reads within Hamming distance 2 were collapsed together, and singletons that could not be merged were discarded. Reads were aligned against IMGT so that V, D and J genes, CDR3 length and insertions or deletions at six rearrangement sites could be assigned. Within each subset, clonotype counts were normalized to sorted cell number, and only after that were true diversity and Gini coefficients computed with the tcR R package. The overlap coefficient, calculated on TCRB nucleotide sequences, was used to quantify repertoire sharing. Out-of-frame TCRB sequences from naive cells were analyzed as a proxy for the pre-selection repertoire. TCRdb stores this immuneACCESS table with in-frame sequences only. Part of the clones is absent; in the studies checked, under half of the shortfall reflects unresolved V genes, and no reason is known for the rest. The DNA gave D and trimming, while V, J and clone size come from that table. Here the sample has approximately 150,000 clones; about 9.4% occur a single time. Roughly 1.4% of the sample lies in the top ten.

This clone has just a few counts. The antigen it binds to is not known. No base quality information exists; no much larger clone differs at one position. The germline V gene provides CDR1 LGHNA and CDR2 YNFKEQ. Counted from cysteine to phenylalanine, this CDR3 has 16 amino acids. Of the read, only the CDR3 DNA is kept; its 48 bases are in frame from base 1. The V end gives up 4 bases and the J end 2 bases, leaving 9 bases in the junction not matched to a gene. The clonotype was recovered from a man between 18 and 29 years old in good health. The sequencing input was naive CD4+ T cells from blood. The intended sense of this specimen's cell subset or site label: true naive CD4+ T cells. Recombination connected TRBV4-2 to TRBJ2-3, and 7 bases in between align with TRBD2. This receptor has the CDR3 CASSPRLADTTDTQYF. The sequenced DNA: TGTGCCAGCAGCCCTCGACTAGCAGATACCACAGATACGCAGTATTTT.